This T cell receptor (beta chain) is drawn from a study of cytomegalovirus exposure and HLA in healthy donors. Study findings and constraints: A later analysis found first-cohort TCR clusters tended to co-occur in the 90 to 150 validation repertoires. Investigators reported over 150 TCR beta chains as tied to cytomegalovirus. Specific recognition of CMV antigens was confirmed in vitro for three chains (all CMV-associated).

Some clones are missing from TCRdb's copy, which holds only in-frame ones; the method was immunoSEQ multiplex PCR. Of 200,000 to 250,000 clones listed, around four fifths are singletons. Donors came from a validation cohort of 90 to 150 subjects, distinct from the first 666-subject cohort. Points on this clone: Its antigen is unidentified.

Germline loops: CDR1 SGHRS, CDR2 YFSETQ. Trimming stripped 0 bases from V and 2 bases from J, with 18 bases between. The CDR3 is 18 residues long. The rearrangement joins TRBV5-1 to TRBJ2-4, with no clear D. Sequencing input: PBMCs. The clonotype was recovered from a young woman in good health and CMV-seropositive. In nucleotides, the CDR3 is TGCGCCAGCAGCTTGGCCCCTCTTTCGGTAGCCACCAAAAACATTCAGTACTTC. It translates to CASSLAPLSVATKNIQYF.